These T cell receptor beta chains were read from a single sample in a study of shared clonotypes between healthy human individuals. Sequencing used immunoSEQ multiplex PCR; TCRdb keeps in-frame clones, though not all of them. The table has about 120,000 clones, around 73% seen once. The specimen was memory CD8+ T cells sorted from blood. Receptors originate from a woman in her thirties in good health. CDR3s include the opening cysteine and the closing phenylalanine or tryptophan. D genes are given only for firm matches. Only part of the rows carry a size: once, few, many, or a class if the clone is expanded.

J gene | D gene | clone size | V gene | CDR3 protein | CDR3 DNA
TRBJ2-7 | - | few | TRBV27 | CASSHLQDPSYEQYF | TGTGCCAGCAGTCACCTCCAGGACCCTTCCTACGAGCAGTACTTC
TRBJ2-1 | TRBD2 | - | TRBV11-2 | CASSFGTSPTREQFF | TGTGCCAGCAGCTTCGGGACTAGCCCCACTCGTGAGCAGTTCTTC
TRBJ2-1 | TRBD2 | many | TRBV19 | CASSIWLAGGLKTNEQFF | TGTGCCAGTAGTATTTGGCTAGCGGGAGGGCTAAAGACCAATGAGCAGTTCTTC
TRBJ1-1 | - | - | TRBV18 | CASSPGNTEAFF | TGTGCCAGCTCACCGGGGAACACTGAAGCTTTCTTT
TRBJ2-7 | TRBD1 | - | TRBV9 | CASSPTQGILSYEQYF | TGTGCCAGCAGCCCGACACAGGGGATCCTTTCCTACGAGCAGTACTTC
TRBJ2-7 | - | - | TRBV4-2 | CASSQDPSPSDKQYF | TGTGCCAGCAGCCAAGATCCCAGTCCTAGCGACAAGCAGTACTTC
TRBJ2-1 | - | once | TRBV7-3 | CASSILRGIGDEQFF | TGTGCCAGCAGCATCCTCAGGGGAATCGGTGATGAGCAGTTCTTC
TRBJ2-1 | TRBD2 | - | TRBV25-1 | CASTQGAGGTYNEQFF | TGTGCCAGCACCCAAGGGGCGGGAGGAACCTACAATGAGCAGTTCTTC
TRBJ2-7 | TRBD1 | - | TRBV4-1 | CASSRDRSMSPYEQYF | TGCGCCAGCAGCCGGGACAGATCAATGTCTCCCTACGAGCAGTACTTC
TRBJ2-1 | - | - | TRBV11-3 | CASSQTGREQFF | TGTGCCAGCAGTCAGACGGGACGGGAGCAGTTCTTC
TRBJ2-2 | TRBD2 | - | TRBV7-9 | CASSFRFPGGAQDTGELFF | TGTGCCAGCAGCTTTCGGTTCCCGGGAGGGGCCCAAGACACCGGGGAGCTGTTTTTT
TRBJ2-1 | TRBD2 | few | TRBV14 | CASSQGRLAGGPLTVNEQFF | TGTGCCAGCAGCCAAGGTAGGCTAGCGGGAGGGCCCCTGACCGTCAATGAGCAGTTCTTC
TRBJ2-5 | TRBD2 | - | TRBV9 | CASSVSLAGGETQYF | TGTGCCAGCAGCGTCTCACTAGCGGGAGGAGAGACCCAGTACTTC
TRBJ2-3 | - | - | TRBV5-1 | CASSSSPPRSGTDTQYF | TGCGCCAGCAGCTCATCACCCCCTCGGTCGGGCACAGATACGCAGTATTTT
TRBJ2-1 | - | - | TRBV6-5 | CASSDSDSNEQFF | TGTGCCAGCAGTGACTCGGACAGCAATGAGCAGTTCTTC
TRBJ2-3 | - | - | TRBV5-1 | CASSSGDGSDTQYF | TGCGCCAGCAGCTCGGGAGATGGGTCAGATACGCAGTATTTT
TRBJ2-1 | - | - | TRBV9 | CASSVAGVHNEQFF | TGTGCCAGCAGCGTAGCGGGAGTCCACAATGAGCAGTTCTTC
TRBJ1-5 | TRBD1 | - | TRBV7-2 | CASSPDRESRPQHF | TGTGCCAGCAGCCCTGACAGGGAATCGCGGCCCCAGCATTTT
TRBJ2-3 | - | - | TRBV30 | CAWTSGRTDTQYF | TGTGCCTGGACCAGCGGACGCACAGATACGCAGTATTTT
TRBJ1-1 | - | - | TRBV19 | CASSISPYREVTEAFF | TGTGCCAGTAGTATCAGCCCTTACAGGGAGGTCACTGAAGCTTTCTTT
TRBJ1-1 | TRBD1 | - | TRBV13 | CASSLGQGTEAFF | TGTGCCAGCAGCCTTGGACAGGGCACTGAAGCTTTCTTT
TRBJ2-6 | - | - | TRBV6-1 | CASSDVTSGANVLTF | TGTGCCAGCAGTGACGTTACCTCTGGGGCCAACGTCCTGACTTTC
TRBJ2-1 | TRBD1 | - | TRBV19 | CASSIGVGQGGGYNEQFF | TGTGCCAGTAGTATAGGTGTGGGACAGGGGGGTGGCTACAATGAGCAGTTCTTC
TRBJ2-1 | - | - | TRBV11-2 | CASSTDVSGHEQFF | TGTGCCAGCAGCACGGACGTCTCAGGCCATGAGCAGTTCTTC
TRBJ1-5 | - | - | TRBV27 | CASSPLRGAIQPQHF | TGTGCCAGCAGTCCGCTCAGAGGGGCGATTCAGCCCCAGCATTTT
TRBJ1-1 | - | - | TRBV4-1 | CASSQIGLIEAFF | TGCGCCAGCAGCCAGATAGGACTTATTGAAGCTTTCTTT